These 23 T cell receptor beta chains were all obtained from the same sample, sequenced in a study of T cell responses to AZD1222 COVID-19 vaccine. Method: immunoSEQ multiplex PCR; TCRdb's copy keeps in-frame clones and lacks some. Here the sample spans tens of thousands of clones, roughly 84% being singletons. The sequencing used peripheral blood, collected on day 0 of MenACWY control vaccination. These receptors all come from an adult in good health.

The chain is built from TRBV6-1 and TRBJ2-2, with 9 bases matching TRBD2. The germline V gene encodes CDR1 MNHNS and CDR2 SASEGT. V was pared by 0 bases and J by 3 bases, with 5 bases of the junction left unmatched. The CDR3 runs to 17 residues. The CDR3 spells CASSEAAAGGHTGELFF. DNA of the CDR3: TGTGCCAGCAGTGAAGCGGCAGCGGGGGGACACACCGGGGAGCTGTTTTTT.

The chain combines TRBV5-1 with TRBJ2-1; no definite D call. CDR3 length: 17 residues. Trimming stripped 3 bases from V and 4 bases from J, with 20 bases between. CDR1 and CDR2 from the germline V gene are SGHRS and YFSETQ. DNA of the CDR3: TGCGCCAGCAGCTCCGTCCGGACGTTCTTGGGGTACAATGAGCAGTTCTTC. Translation: CASSSVRTFLGYNEQFF.

The table lists this clone with a few counts. This sequence joins TRBV28 and TRBJ1-5, with D unclear. V lost 0 bases and J 7 bases, leaving 7 bases between the germline ends. Per germline, CDR1 MDHEN and CDR2 SYDVKM. The CDR3 is 13 amino acids. Here the CDR3 reads CASSLWGGQPQHF. The CDR3 DNA reads as TGTGCCAGCAGTTTATGGGGTGGCCAGCCCCAGCATTTT.

The rearrangement uses TRBV11-2 and TRBJ2-1; TRBD2 aligns across 8 bases. V lost 4 bases, J lost 3 bases, and 5 bases stayed unmatched. Germline-derived CDR1 and CDR2 are SGHAT and FQNNGV. The CDR3 length is 15 residues. This CDR3 reads CASSSPGTSYNEQFF. For the CDR3, the DNA is TGTGCCAGCAGCTCCCCCGGGACTAGCTACAATGAGCAGTTCTTC.

This rearrangement joins TRBV12-5 to TRBJ2-7; no definite D call. This CDR3 region has 11 residues. Germline CDR1 is LGHNT and CDR2 is FRNRAP. V was cut by 0 bases and J by 7 bases, with 4 bases left in between. The CDR3 nucleotides are TGTGCTAGTGGTTTGGTGGAAGAGCAGTACTTC. Translated, it gives CASGLVEEQYF.

V is TRBV6-5 and J is TRBJ1-3; possible D gene TRBD1, 6 bases. The CDR3 is made up of 13 amino acids. Germline CDR1 reads MNHEY; CDR2 reads SVGAGI. V lost 8 bases and J lost 3, with 11 bases in between. CDR3 amino acids: CASGRGSGNTIYF. Written as DNA, the CDR3 is TGTGCCAGCGGCAGGGGAAGTGGAAACACCATATATTTT.

The gene calls are TRBV28 and TRBJ2-7; 7 bases are shared with TRBD2. This CDR3 comprises 13 residues. V was clipped by 7 bases and J by 3 bases; unmatched bases: 6. CDR1 is MDHEN and CDR2 is SYDVKM in the germline V gene. The CDR3 bases are TGTGCCAGCACGGGAGGACTCTACTACGAGCAGTACTTC. Its protein is CASTGGLYYEQYF. Full variable domain (missing parts from reference TRBV28 and TRBJ2-7): DVKVTQSSRYLVKRTGEKVFLECVQDMDHENMFWYRQDPGLGLRLIYFSYDVKMKEKGDIPEGYSVSREKKERFSLILESASTNQTSMYLCASTGGLYYEQYFGPGTRLTVT.

This chain links TRBV19 with TRBJ2-1; 7 bases match TRBD2. Germline CDR1 reads LNHDA; CDR2 reads SQIVND (reference sequence). This CDR3 has 17 residues. The junction had 8 bases not matched to a gene; V was cut back by 3 bases and J by 0 bases. The CDR3 is CASSIRSGPSSYNEQFF. The DNA of the CDR3 is TGTGCCAGTAGTATCCGTAGCGGGCCGAGCTCCTACAATGAGCAGTTCTTC. Full variable domain (outside the CDR3, taken from reference TRBV19 and TRBJ2-1): DGGITQSPKYLFRKEGQNVTLSCEQNLNHDAMYWYRQDPGQGLRLIYYSQIVNDFQKGDIAEGYSVSREKKESFPLTVTSAQKNPTAFYLCASSIRSGPSSYNEQFFGPGTRLTVL.

This chain uses TRBV18 with TRBJ2-5; D might be TRBD1 or TRBD2, each matching 6 bases. The CDR3 length is 15 residues. V lost 2 bases to trimming and J lost 4 bases, with 14 bases between them. Germline values: CDR1 KGHSH, CDR2 LQKENI. The CDR3 DNA reads as TGTGCCAGCTCACCATTACTCGGAGGGGGAGAGACCCAGTACTTC. It codes for CASSPLLGGGETQYF.

The chain recombines TRBV27 with TRBJ1-2; D perhaps matches TRBD1 (5 bases). The germline CDR1 and CDR2 sequences are MNHEY and SMNVEV (reference sequence). Trimming removed 5 bases from V and 0 bases from J, with 10 bases in between. The CDR3 is made up of 14 amino acids. The CDR3 sequence: CASSPGDTNYGYTF. CDR3 coding DNA: TGTGCCAGCAGTCCGGGGGATACTAACTATGGCTACACCTTC.

The V gene is TRBV3-1 (or the pseudogene TRBV3-2), the J gene TRBJ1-5; D remains unclear. Deletions cut 0 bases from V and 6 bases from J, with 6 bases between. The CDR3 has 13 residues. Per germline, CDR1 LGHDT and CDR2 YNNKEL (reference sequence). CDR3 sequence: CASSQDRVQPQHF. The CDR3 nucleotides read TGTGCCAGCAGCCAAGATCGGGTTCAGCCCCAGCATTTT.

J is TRBJ2-7 and V is TRBV4-2, with TRBD2 identical over 10 bases. Germline V gene lookup returns CDR1 LGHNA and CDR2 YNFKEQ. With 2 bases clipped from V and 0 bases from J, the junction kept 4 bases outside the gene matches. The length of the CDR3 is 16 residues. CDR3 coding DNA: TGTGCCAGCAGCCAAAATCCTAGCGGGGGCTCCTACGAGCAGTACTTC. The encoded protein is CASSQNPSGGSYEQYF.

The chain links TRBV6-5 to TRBJ2-3, with TRBD2 as a possible D gene (5 bases). V lost 6 bases and J 2 bases, leaving 12 bases between the germline ends. The germline gives CDR1 MNHEY, CDR2 SVGAGI. The CDR3 is made up of 14 amino acids. The CDR3 loop is CASRGLLDTDTQYF. For the CDR3, the DNA is TGTGCCAGCAGAGGACTGCTAGACACAGATACGCAGTATTTT.

The chain couples TRBV19 to TRBJ2-7; D possibly uses TRBD1 or TRBD2 (5 bases each). CDR3 length: 17 amino acids. Between the trimmed V and J ends, which lost 6 bases and 2 bases, there was a span of 23 bases. Germline V lookup: CDR1 LNHDA, CDR2 SQIVND (reference sequence). DNA for the CDR3: TGTGCCAGTAGCACCGGGGCAGGGATATCACCTACCTACGAGCAGTACTTC. Its protein is CASSTGAGISPTYEQYF.

V gene TRBV5-4 combines with J gene TRBJ2-5; possible D gene TRBD2, 7 bases. Germline V gives CDR1 SGHNT, CDR2 YYREEE (reference sequence). The CDR3 is made up of 13 amino acids. The V end lost 6 bases, the J end lost 5 bases, and 14 bases lay between the germline ends. CDR3 sequence (DNA): TGTGCCAGCACCTACGCGGGGGCGGAGACCCAGTACTTC. It encodes CASTYAGAETQYF.

The V call is TRBV5-4, the J call TRBJ1-2; 7 bases are a match to TRBD1. With V trimmed by 0 bases and J by 6 bases, 2 bases remained unmatched. Germline CDR1 and CDR2: SGHNT and YYREEE (reference sequence). CDR3 length: 13 residues. The CDR3 loop reads CASSLAGTDGYTF. CDR3 DNA sequence: TGTGCCAGCAGCTTGGCGGGGACAGATGGCTACACCTTC.

This clone appeared a few times. The genes are TRBV18 and TRBJ2-7, with 7 bases that match TRBD1. The germline CDR1 and CDR2 sequences are KGHSH and LQKENI. The CDR3 has 14 amino acids. J was trimmed by 4 bases and V by 6 bases; bases with no gene match: 9. The CDR3 reads CASSPRQGLYEQYV. Written as DNA, the CDR3 is TGTGCCAGCTCCCCGAGACAGGGCTTATACGAGCAGTACGTC.

This chain uses TRBV6-5 with TRBJ2-2; D possibly matches TRBD1 or TRBD2 (5 bases each). Trimming stripped 3 bases from V and 8 bases from J, with 16 bases between. The CDR3 consists of 15 residues. Germline-derived CDR1 and CDR2 are MNHEY and SVGAGI. Here the CDR3 reads CASSYIYGGGGELFF. CDR3 bases: TGTGCCAGCAGTTATATATACGGTGGGGGAGGGGAGCTGTTTTTT.

The chain links TRBV4-1 to TRBJ1-6; 7 bases fit TRBD1. The ends lost 4 bases at V and 7 bases at J; junction bases unmatched: 4. The germline gives CDR1 MGHRA, CDR2 YSYEKL. The CDR3 contains 14 residues. CDR3 sequence: CASSLTGPNSPLHF. The CDR3 DNA reads TGCGCCAGCAGCCTGACAGGGCCCAATTCACCCCTCCACTTT.

The count of this clone is one. V usage is TRBV4-1 and J usage is TRBJ1-5, with a tentative D call TRBD1 (5 bases). Germline values: CDR1 MGHRA, CDR2 YSYEKL. V was cut by 0 bases and J by 4 bases, with 10 bases left in between. The CDR3 runs 15 residues. The CDR3 DNA follows: TGCGCCAGCAGCCAAGACCGGGGCCGAAATCAGCCCCAGCATTTT. It specifies CASSQDRGRNQPQHF.

J is TRBJ2-5 and V is TRBV19; D is ambiguous. The CDR3 contains 13 residues. The germline CDR1 and CDR2 sequences are LNHDA and SQIVND (reference sequence). V lost 4 bases and J 5 bases, leaving 11 bases between the germline ends. CDR3 protein: CASSTSSQETQYF. The CDR3 coding sequence is TGTGCCAGTAGTACTTCGTCGCAGGAGACCCAGTACTTC.

This chain uses TRBV5-1 with TRBJ1-1, with D possibly TRBD1 on 5 matching bases. From germline, CDR1 is SGHRS and CDR2 YFSETQ. V gave up 4 bases and J gave up 7 bases, with 11 bases separating them. This CDR3 spans 12 amino acids. For the CDR3, the DNA is TGCGCCAGCAGCAGGGGTATGGGTGAAGCTTTCTTT. Translating gives CASSRGMGEAFF. Drawing the rest from reference TRBV5-1 and TRBJ1-1, the complete variable domain is KAGVTQTPRYLIKTRGQQVTLSCSPISGHRSVSWYQQTPGQGLQFLFEYFSETQRNKGNFPGRFSGRQFSNSRSEMNVSTLELGDSALYLCASSRGMGEAFFGQGTRLTVV.

V and J are TRBV10-1 and TRBJ2-5, with 7 nucleotides matching TRBD1. The junction had 13 bases not matched to a gene; V was cut back by 0 bases and J by 9 bases. The germline gives CDR1 WNHNN, CDR2 SYGVQD (reference sequence). The CDR3 runs 16 residues. The CDR3 DNA reads TGCGCCAGCAGTGAGTCTCGGGCCGGCCCCAGGGGGTCCCAGTACTTC. It encodes CASSESRAGPRGSQYF.